This TCR beta chain was retrieved from a study of blood T cell repertoires in COVID-19. Study-wide context: Sample material is recorded as cDNA or gDNA derived from T cells, B-cell-depleted T cells, or PBMCs.

For recovered donors of Cohort 3, there were two negative PCRs, clearance, or symptom resolution. Germline-derived CDR1 and CDR2 are MNHEY and SMNVEV (reference sequence). V lost 5 bases, J lost 7 bases, and 5 bases stayed unmatched. The CDR3 is 13 residues long. Clones were sequenced by immunoSEQ multiplex PCR, and TCRdb holds only the in-frame ones, with some missing. This sample has 350,000 to 450,000 clones; roughly 80% occur once, and the top ten carry approximately 5%. This TCR derives from a woman aged 45 to 65 who had recovered from COVID-19. Specimen: PBMCs or T cells enriched from blood (not recorded which). The rearrangement joins TRBV27 to TRBJ2-1, with 7 bases fitting TRBD2. CDR3 bases: TGTGCCAGCAGTCAGCGGGACGGGAATGAGCAGTTCTTC. Residues: CASSQRDGNEQFF.